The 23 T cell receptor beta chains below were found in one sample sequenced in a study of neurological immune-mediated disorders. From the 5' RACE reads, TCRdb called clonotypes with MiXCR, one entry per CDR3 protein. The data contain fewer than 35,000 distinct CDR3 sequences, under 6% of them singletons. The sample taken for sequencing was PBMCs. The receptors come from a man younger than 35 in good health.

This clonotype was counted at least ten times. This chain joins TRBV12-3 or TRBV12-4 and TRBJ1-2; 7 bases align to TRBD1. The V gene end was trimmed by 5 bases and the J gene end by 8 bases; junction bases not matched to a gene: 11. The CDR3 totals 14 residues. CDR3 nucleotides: TGTGCCAGCAGTCAGACCGGGACAGTAGGCGGCTACACCTTC. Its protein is CASSQTGTVGGYTF.

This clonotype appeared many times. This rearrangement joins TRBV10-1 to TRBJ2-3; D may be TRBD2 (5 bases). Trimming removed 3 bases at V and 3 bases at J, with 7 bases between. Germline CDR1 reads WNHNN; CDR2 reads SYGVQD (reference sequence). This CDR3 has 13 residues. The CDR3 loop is CASSDGITDTQYF. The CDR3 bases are TGCGCCAGCAGTGACGGGATAACAGATACGCAGTATTTT.

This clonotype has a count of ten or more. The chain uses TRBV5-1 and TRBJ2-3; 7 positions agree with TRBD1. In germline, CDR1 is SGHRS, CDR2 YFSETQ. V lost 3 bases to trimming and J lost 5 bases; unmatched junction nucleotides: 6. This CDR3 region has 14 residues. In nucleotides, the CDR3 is TGCGCCAGCAGCTCGACAGGGCAACAAGATACGCAGTATTTT. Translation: CASSSTGQQDTQYF.

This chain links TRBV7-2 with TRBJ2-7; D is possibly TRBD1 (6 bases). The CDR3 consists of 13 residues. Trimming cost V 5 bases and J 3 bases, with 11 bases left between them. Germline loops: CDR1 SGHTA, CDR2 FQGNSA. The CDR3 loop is CASSRTRGYEQYF. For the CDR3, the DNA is TGTGCCAGCAGCCGCACCAGGGGCTACGAGCAGTACTTC.

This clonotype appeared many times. The DNA for the CDR3 is TGTGCCAGCAGCCCTTACCAAGAGACCCAGTACTTC. Its protein product is CASSPYQETQYF. The gene calls are TRBV7-2 and TRBJ2-5; D ambiguous. The CDR3 runs 12 residues. The germline V and J ends were trimmed by 5 bases and 0 bases, with 4 bases remaining between them. Germline loops: CDR1 SGHTA, CDR2 FQGNSA.

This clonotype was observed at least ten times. The chain's CDR3 is CASSPDGQNEKLFF. In nucleotides, the CDR3 is TGTGCCAGCAGCCCAGACGGACAAAATGAAAAACTGTTTTTT. The chain couples TRBV9 to TRBJ1-4, with D possibly being TRBD1 (5 bases). The germline V and J ends were trimmed by 4 bases and 5 bases, with 12 bases remaining between them. CDR3 length: 14 amino acids. Germline CDR1 and CDR2: SGDLS and YYNGEE.

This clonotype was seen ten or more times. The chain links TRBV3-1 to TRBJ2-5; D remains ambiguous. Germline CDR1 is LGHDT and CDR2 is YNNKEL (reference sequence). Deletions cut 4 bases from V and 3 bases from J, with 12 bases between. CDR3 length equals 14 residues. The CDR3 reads CASSRRSAEETQYF. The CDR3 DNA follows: TGTGCCAGCAGCCGTAGGTCAGCAGAAGAGACCCAGTACTTC.

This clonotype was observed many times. In DNA, the CDR3 is TGTGCCACCAGCAGAGATCAGCTGTCCTATGGCTACACCTTC. Protein sequence: CATSRDQLSYGYTF. The V and J genes are TRBV15 and TRBJ1-2; D is unresolved. Per the germline V gene, CDR1 is LNHNV and CDR2 is YYDKDF (reference sequence). The germline V and J ends were trimmed by 0 bases and 4 bases, with 9 bases remaining between them. The CDR3 runs to 14 residues.

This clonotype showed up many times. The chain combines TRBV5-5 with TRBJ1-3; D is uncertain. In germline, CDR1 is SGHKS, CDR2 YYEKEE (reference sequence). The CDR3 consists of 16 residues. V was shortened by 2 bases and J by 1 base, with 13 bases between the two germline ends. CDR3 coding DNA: TGTGCCAGCAGCTTCCTAAACCCACTTTCTGGAAACACCATATATTTT. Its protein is CASSFLNPLSGNTIYF. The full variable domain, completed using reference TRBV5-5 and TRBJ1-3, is DAGVTQSPTHLIKTRGQQVTLRCSPISGHKSVSWYQQVLGQGPQFIFQYYEKEERGRGNFPDRFSARQFPNYSSELNVNALLLGDSALYLCASSFLNPLSGNTIYFGEGSWLTVV.

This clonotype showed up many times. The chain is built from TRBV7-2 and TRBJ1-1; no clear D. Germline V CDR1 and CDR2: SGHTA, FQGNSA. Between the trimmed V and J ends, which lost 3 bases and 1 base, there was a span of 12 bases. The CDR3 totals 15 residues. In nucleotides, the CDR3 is TGTGCCAGCAGCTTGAGGTTCGCGCAGAACACTGAAGCTTTCTTT. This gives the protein CASSLRFAQNTEAFF.

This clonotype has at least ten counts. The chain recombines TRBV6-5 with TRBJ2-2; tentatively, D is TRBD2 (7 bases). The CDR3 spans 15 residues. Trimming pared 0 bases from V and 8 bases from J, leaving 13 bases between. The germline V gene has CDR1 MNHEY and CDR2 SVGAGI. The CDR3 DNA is TGTGCCAGCAGTTACTCGGGAGGGGGACCAGGGGAGCTGTTTTTT. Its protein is CASSYSGGGPGELFF.

The CDR3 here is CATSRTTGKGYEQYF. Here the CDR3 DNA reads TGTGCCACCAGCAGGACGACAGGGAAGGGCTACGAGCAGTACTTC. The chain has TRBV15 and TRBJ2-7; 7 positions match TRBD1. Unmatched junction bases numbered 8, after V lost 3 bases and J lost 3 bases. The CDR3 runs 15 residues. The germline gives CDR1 LNHNV, CDR2 YYDKDF (reference sequence).

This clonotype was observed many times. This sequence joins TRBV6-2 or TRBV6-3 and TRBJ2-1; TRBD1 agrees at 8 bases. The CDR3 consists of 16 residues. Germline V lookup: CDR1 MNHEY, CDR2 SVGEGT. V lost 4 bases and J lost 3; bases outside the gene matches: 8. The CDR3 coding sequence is TGTGCCAGCAGTTTCCCCGGGACAGGTGACTACAATGAGCAGTTCTTC. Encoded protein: CASSFPGTGDYNEQFF.

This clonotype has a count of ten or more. For the CDR3, the DNA is TGTGCCAGCAGCAGTACGGAGGGAGAAGAGACCCAGTACTTC. Protein sequence: CASSSTEGEETQYF. The gene calls are TRBV21-1 and TRBJ2-5; TRBD2 is the table's D call and was not checked against the DNA. TRBV21-1 is a known pseudogene. This CDR3 region has 14 residues.

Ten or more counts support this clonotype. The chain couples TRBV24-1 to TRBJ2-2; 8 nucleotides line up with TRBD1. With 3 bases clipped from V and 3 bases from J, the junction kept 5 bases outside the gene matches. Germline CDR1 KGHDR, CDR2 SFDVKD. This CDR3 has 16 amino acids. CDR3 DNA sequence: TGTGCCACCAGTGATAACAGGGGGACCGACACCGGGGAGCTGTTTTTT. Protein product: CATSDNRGTDTGELFF.

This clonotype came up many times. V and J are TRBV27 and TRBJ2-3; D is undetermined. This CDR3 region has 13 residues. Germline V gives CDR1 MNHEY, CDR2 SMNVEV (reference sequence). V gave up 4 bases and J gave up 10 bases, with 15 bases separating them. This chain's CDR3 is CASSSSTHIAQYF. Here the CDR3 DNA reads TGTGCCAGCAGTTCCTCGACCCATATCGCGCAGTATTTT.

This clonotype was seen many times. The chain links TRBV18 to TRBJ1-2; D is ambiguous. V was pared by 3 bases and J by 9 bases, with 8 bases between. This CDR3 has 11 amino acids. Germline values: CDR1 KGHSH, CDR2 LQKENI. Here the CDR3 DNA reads TGTGCCAGCTCACCGAGCGAGAGCTACACCTTC. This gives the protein CASSPSESYTF. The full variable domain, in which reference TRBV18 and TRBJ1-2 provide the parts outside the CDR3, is NAGVMQNPRHLVRRRGQEARLRCSPMKGHSHVYWYRQLPEEGLKFMVYLQKENIIDESGMPKERFSAEFPKEGPSILRIQQVVRGDSAAYFCASSPSESYTFGSGTRLTVV.

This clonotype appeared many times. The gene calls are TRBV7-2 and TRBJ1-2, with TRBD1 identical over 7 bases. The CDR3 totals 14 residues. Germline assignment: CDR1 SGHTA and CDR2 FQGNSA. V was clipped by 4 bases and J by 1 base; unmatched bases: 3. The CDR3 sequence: CASSSGTVNYGYTF. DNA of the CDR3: TGTGCCAGCAGCTCCGGGACAGTTAACTATGGCTACACCTTC.

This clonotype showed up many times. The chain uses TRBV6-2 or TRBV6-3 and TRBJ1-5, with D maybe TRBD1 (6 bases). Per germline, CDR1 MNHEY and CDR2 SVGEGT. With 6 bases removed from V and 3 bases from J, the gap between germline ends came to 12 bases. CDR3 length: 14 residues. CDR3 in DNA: TGTGCCAGCAGGAAGGGGGGCTCCAATCAGCCCCAGCATTTT. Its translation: CASRKGGSNQPQHF.

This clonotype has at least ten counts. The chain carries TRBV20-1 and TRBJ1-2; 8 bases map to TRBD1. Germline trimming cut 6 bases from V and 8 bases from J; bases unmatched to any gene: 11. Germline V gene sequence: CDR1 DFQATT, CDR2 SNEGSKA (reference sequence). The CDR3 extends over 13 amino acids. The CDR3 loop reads CSAGQTGEYGYTF. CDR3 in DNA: TGCAGTGCAGGTCAGACAGGGGAATACGGCTACACCTTC.

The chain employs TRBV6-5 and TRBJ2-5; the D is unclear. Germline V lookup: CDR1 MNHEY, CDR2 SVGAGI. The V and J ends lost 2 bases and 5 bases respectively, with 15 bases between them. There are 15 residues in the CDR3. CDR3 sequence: CASSYPKTTAETQYF. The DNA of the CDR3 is TGTGCCAGCAGTTACCCGAAAACAACGGCGGAGACCCAGTACTTC.

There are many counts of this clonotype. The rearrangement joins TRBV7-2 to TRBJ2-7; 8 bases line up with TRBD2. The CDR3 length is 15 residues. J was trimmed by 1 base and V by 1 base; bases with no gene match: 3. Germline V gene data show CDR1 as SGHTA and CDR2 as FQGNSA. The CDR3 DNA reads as TGTGCCAGCAGCTTAGGGGGACTAGGGTCCTACGAGCAGTACTTC. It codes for CASSLGGLGSYEQYF.

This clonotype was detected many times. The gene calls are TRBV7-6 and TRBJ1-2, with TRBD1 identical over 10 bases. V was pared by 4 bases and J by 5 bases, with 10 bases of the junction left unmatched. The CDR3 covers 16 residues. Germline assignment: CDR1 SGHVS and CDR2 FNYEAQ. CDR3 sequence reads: CASSWDRGTGLYGYTF. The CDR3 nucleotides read TGTGCCAGCAGCTGGGACAGGGGAACGGGATTATATGGCTACACCTTC.